This is a list of T cell receptor beta chains from one sample in a study of T cell responses to AZD1222 COVID-19 vaccine. Profiling relied on immunoSEQ multiplex PCR, and the TCRdb table lists in-frame clones only, not all of them. The sample has about 180,000 clones; 85% to 90% are singletons. The sample was peripheral blood, taken on day 0 of AZD1222 vaccination. Receptors originate from an adult in good health. CDR3s include the opening cysteine and the closing phenylalanine or tryptophan. Fields, in order: D gene, V gene, clone size, J gene, CDR3 protein, CDR3 DNA. D genes are given only for firm matches. Size tells how often a clone was seen (once, few, many) or the class of an expanded clone, and some rows leave it out.

>TRBD2|TRBV10-3|.|TRBJ2-7
CAISDPGRGWRPYEQYF
TGTGCCATCAGTGACCCGGGGAGGGGCTGGAGGCCCTACGAGCAGTACTTC
>.|TRBV11-2|.|TRBJ2-1
CASSIAGPRLRNEQFF
TGTGCCAGCAGCATAGCCGGGCCCCGGCTTCGTAATGAGCAGTTCTTC
>.|TRBV7-8|.|TRBJ1-2
CASSLGTGPNYGYTF
TGTGCCAGCAGCTTAGGTACAGGGCCGAACTATGGCTACACCTTC
>.|TRBV5-1|.|TRBJ1-1
CASSLGAARTGTEAFF
TGCGCCAGCAGCTTGGGGGCCGCGAGAACGGGCACTGAAGCTTTCTTT
>.|TRBV5-1|.|TRBJ1-1
CASSLPAGPNTEAFF
TGCGCCAGCAGCTTGCCGGCAGGGCCGAACACTGAAGCTTTCTTT
>TRBD2|TRBV27|.|TRBJ2-7
CASSLGSGGGGQYF
TGTGCCAGCAGTTTGGGTAGCGGGGGAGGTGGGCAGTACTTC
>.|TRBV6-5|.|TRBJ2-7
CASSYSVDHEQYF
TGTGCCAGCAGTTACTCGGTGGACCACGAGCAGTACTTC
>TRBD2|TRBV9|.|TRBJ2-4
CASSVGPAGGENIQYF
TGTGCCAGCAGCGTAGGGCCAGCGGGGGGCGAAAACATTCAGTACTTC
>.|TRBV10-3|few|TRBJ1-1
CAISESDPRNTEAFF
TGTGCCATCAGTGAGTCGGACCCTCGGAACACTGAAGCTTTCTTT
>.|TRBV5-4|.|TRBJ1-2
CASSSRDENYGYTF
TGTGCCAGCAGCTCCCGGGACGAAAACTATGGCTACACCTTC
>TRBD2|TRBV7-3|.|TRBJ2-1
CASSLSGGGYNEQFF
TGTGCCAGCAGTCTTAGCGGGGGTGGCTACAATGAGCAGTTCTTC
>.|TRBV7-9|few|TRBJ2-3
CASSSLGPGTDTQYF
TGTGCCAGCAGCTCACTCGGACCGGGCACAGATACGCAGTATTTT
>TRBD1|TRBV16|.|TRBJ2-1
CASSLGQGGYNEQFF
TGTGCCAGCAGCCTAGGACAGGGAGGCTACAATGAGCAGTTCTTC
>.|TRBV2|few|TRBJ1-4
CASRRTRATNEKLFF
TGTGCCAGCAGGAGGACCAGGGCAACTAATGAAAAACTGTTTTTT
>TRBD1|TRBV2|.|TRBJ1-6
CASRPDRVKNNSPLHF
TGTGCCAGCAGACCCGACAGGGTAAAAAATAATTCACCCCTCCACTTT
>.|TRBV5-8|once|TRBJ1-2
CASSLGGIGGYTF
TGTGCCAGCAGCTTGGGAGGGATAGGAGGCTACACCTTC
>.|TRBV7-6|.|TRBJ1-1
CASSLQGVGYTEAFF
TGTGCCAGCAGCTTGCAGGGAGTGGGTTACACTGAAGCTTTCTTT
>.|TRBV7-9|.|TRBJ2-7
CASRATDRSPVSYEQYF
TGTGCCAGCAGGGCTACTGACAGGTCCCCCGTTTCCTACGAGCAGTACTTC
>.|TRBV6-5|.|TRBJ2-7
CASRYDRRRNEQYF
TGTGCCAGCAGGTACGACAGGAGGAGGAACGAGCAGTACTTC
>TRBD1|TRBV7-2|few|TRBJ2-1
CASSPAGTGLNEQFF
TGTGCCAGCAGCCCCGCCGGGACAGGGTTGAATGAGCAGTTCTTC
>.|TRBV14|.|TRBJ2-5
CASRRQGGETQYF
TGTGCCAGCAGACGACAGGGAGGGGAGACCCAGTACTTC
>.|TRBV7-9|.|TRBJ2-7
CASSHPRGDLRVEQYF
TGTGCCAGCAGCCACCCAAGGGGGGATTTACGGGTGGAGCAGTACTTC
>.|TRBV6-5|.|TRBJ1-4
CASIGRDDEKLFF
TGTGCCAGCATTGGCAGGGATGATGAAAAACTGTTTTTT
>.|TRBV5-1|.|TRBJ2-2
CASSEGGTGELFF
TGCGCCAGCAGTGAGGGTGGCACCGGGGAGCTGTTTTTT
>.|TRBV12-3/TRBV12-4|.|TRBJ2-2
CASSLSRTGELFF
TGTGCCAGCAGTTTGTCCAGGACCGGGGAGCTGTTTTTT
>TRBD1|TRBV19|.|TRBJ1-1
CASSDATGVGMNTEAFF
TGTGCCAGTAGTGACGCGACAGGGGTAGGGATGAACACTGAAGCTTTCTTT
>.|TRBV30|.|TRBJ1-3
CAWTPGSDGNTIYF
TGTGCCTGGACTCCGGGGTCAGATGGAAACACCATATATTTT
>.|TRBV6-5|.|TRBJ1-5
CASRDLNQPQHF
TGTGCCAGCCGGGACCTTAATCAGCCCCAGCATTTT
>TRBD2|TRBV6-6|.|TRBJ2-5
CASSRSPYGGMNETQYF
TGTGCCAGCAGTCGATCCCCATACGGGGGGATGAATGAGACCCAGTACTTC
>TRBD1|TRBV2|.|TRBJ1-5
CASSEGTGNQPQHF
TGTGCCAGCAGTGAGGGGACAGGCAATCAGCCCCAGCATTTT
>.|TRBV30|.|TRBJ1-2
CAWNIGGSSGYTF
TGTGCCTGGAATATTGGGGGTTCGTCGGGCTACACCTTC
>.|TRBV12-3/TRBV12-4|.|TRBJ1-5
CASSPAINQPQHF
TGTGCCAGCAGCCCTGCAATCAATCAGCCCCAGCATTTT
>.|TRBV30|.|TRBJ1-5
CAWSVRGGGGQPQHF
TGTGCCTGGAGTGTACGGGGCGGGGGAGGTCAGCCCCAGCATTTT
>TRBD1|TRBV19|.|TRBJ1-1
CATIRTGQDQSRAFF
TGTGCCACCATTCGTACGGGACAGGATCAATCTAGGGCTTTCTTT
>TRBD1|TRBV6-5|.|TRBJ1-2
CASSYGGGGYTF
TGTGCCAGCAGTTACGGAGGGGGCGGCTACACCTTC
>.|TRBV5-1|.|TRBJ1-1
CASSYKDRNTEAFF
TGCGCCAGCAGCTATAAAGACAGGAACACTGAAGCTTTCTTT
>.|TRBV6-1|.|TRBJ1-5
CASSDGAGFFQPQHF
TGTGCCAGCAGTGACGGAGCAGGGTTTTTTCAGCCCCAGCATTTT
>.|TRBV2|.|TRBJ1-2
CASIRDGLDYTF
TGTGCCAGTATTCGGGACGGTCTGGACTACACCTTC
>.|TRBV5-1|.|TRBJ2-7
CASSPEGGSGSYEQYF
TGCGCCAGCAGCCCGGAAGGGGGTTCGGGCTCCTACGAGCAGTACTTC
>.|TRBV5-4|.|TRBJ2-5
CASSLASGETQYF
TGTGCCAGCAGCTTGGCCTCTGGGGAGACCCAGTACTTC
>.|TRBV7-8|.|TRBJ2-1
CASSGPGTTPWNEQFF
TGTGCCAGCAGCGGGCCCGGGACCACCCCCTGGAATGAGCAGTTCTTC
>.|TRBV3-1/TRBV3-2|.|TRBJ2-3
CASSQDPQGFTDTQYF
TGTGCCAGCAGCCAAGATCCGCAGGGATTCACAGATACGCAGTATTTT
>.|TRBV5-4|.|TRBJ2-7
CASSSRTYEQYF
TGTGCCAGCAGCTCTCGAACCTACGAGCAGTACTTC
>.|TRBV4-2|.|TRBJ1-3
CASSQDRGSGNTIYF
TGTGCCAGCAGCCAAGATAGGGGGTCTGGAAACACCATATATTTT
>.|TRBV6-1|.|TRBJ1-4
CASSDAGATNEKLFF
TGTGCCAGCAGTGATGCCGGCGCAACTAATGAAAAACTGTTTTTT
>.|TRBV10-3|.|TRBJ1-2
CAISEFRNYGYTF
TGTGCCATCAGTGAGTTCCGGAACTATGGCTACACCTTC
>TRBD1|TRBV27|.|TRBJ1-2
CASSPLFGTGNYGYTF
TGTGCCAGCAGTCCGCTATTCGGGACAGGGAACTATGGCTACACCTTC
>TRBD1|TRBV27|.|TRBJ2-7
CASSRQGGYEQYF
TGTGCCAGCTCAAGACAGGGGGGCTACGAGCAGTACTTC